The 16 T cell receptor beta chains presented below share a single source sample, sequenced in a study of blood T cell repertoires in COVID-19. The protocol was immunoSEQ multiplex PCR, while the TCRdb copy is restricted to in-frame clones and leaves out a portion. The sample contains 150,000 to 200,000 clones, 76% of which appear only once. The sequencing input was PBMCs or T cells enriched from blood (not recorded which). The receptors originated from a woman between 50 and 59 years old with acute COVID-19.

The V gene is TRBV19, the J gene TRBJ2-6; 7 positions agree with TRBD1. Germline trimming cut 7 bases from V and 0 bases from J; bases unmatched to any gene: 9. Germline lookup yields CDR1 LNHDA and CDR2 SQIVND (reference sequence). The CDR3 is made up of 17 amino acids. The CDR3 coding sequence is TGTGCCAGTACTCCGACAGGGACCTACTCTGGGGCCAACGTCCTGACTTTC. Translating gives CASTPTGTYSGANVLTF.

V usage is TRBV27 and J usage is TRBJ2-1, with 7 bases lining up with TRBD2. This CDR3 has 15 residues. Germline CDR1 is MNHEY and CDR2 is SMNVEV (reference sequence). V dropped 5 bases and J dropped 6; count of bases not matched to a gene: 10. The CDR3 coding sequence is TGTGCCAGCAGTCCCGTAGCGGGCGCGGCCAATGAGCAGTTCTTC. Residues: CASSPVAGAANEQFF.

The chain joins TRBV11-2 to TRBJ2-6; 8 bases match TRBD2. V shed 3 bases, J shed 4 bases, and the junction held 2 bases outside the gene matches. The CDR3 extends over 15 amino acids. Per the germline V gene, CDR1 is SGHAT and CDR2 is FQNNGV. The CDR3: CASSFGGAGANVLTF. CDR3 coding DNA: TGTGCCAGCAGCTTCGGGGGGGCCGGGGCCAACGTCCTGACTTTC.

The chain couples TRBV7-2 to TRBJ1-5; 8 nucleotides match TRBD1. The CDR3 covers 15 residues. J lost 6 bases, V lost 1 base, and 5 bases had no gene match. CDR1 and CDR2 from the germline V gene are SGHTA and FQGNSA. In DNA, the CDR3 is TGTGCCAGCAGCTTAGGGGCAGGGGGCGGTCAGCCCCAGCATTTT. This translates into CASSLGAGGGQPQHF.

CDR3: CASSPEKGQGVTNSPLHF. CDR3 sequence (DNA): TGTGCCAGCAGCCCAGAGAAGGGACAGGGGGTTACGAATTCACCCCTCCACTTT. The gene calls are TRBV7-2 and TRBJ1-6; 11 bases map to TRBD1. The CDR3 contains 18 residues. Germline V gene data show CDR1 as SGHTA and CDR2 as FQGNSA. V lost 5 bases, J lost 7 bases, and 13 bases stayed unmatched.

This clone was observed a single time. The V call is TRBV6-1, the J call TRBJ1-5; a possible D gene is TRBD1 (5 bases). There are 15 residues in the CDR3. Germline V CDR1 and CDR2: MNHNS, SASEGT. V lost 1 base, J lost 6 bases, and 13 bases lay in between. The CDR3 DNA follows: TGTGCCAGCAGTGAAGTCACAGGCTTGAGTCAGCCCCAGCATTTT. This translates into CASSEVTGLSQPQHF.

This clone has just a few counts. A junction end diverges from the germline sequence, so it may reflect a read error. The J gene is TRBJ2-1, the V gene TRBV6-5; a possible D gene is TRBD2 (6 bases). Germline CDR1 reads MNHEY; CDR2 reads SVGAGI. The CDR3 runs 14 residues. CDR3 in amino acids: CASKAGFSNNEQFF. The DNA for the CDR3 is TGTGCCAGCAAGGCGGGGTTCTCCAACAATGAGCAGTTCTTC.

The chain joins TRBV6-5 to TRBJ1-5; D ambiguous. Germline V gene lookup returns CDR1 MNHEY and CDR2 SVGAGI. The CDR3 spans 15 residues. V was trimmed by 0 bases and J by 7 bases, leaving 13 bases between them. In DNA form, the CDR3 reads TGTGCCAGCAGTTACTCCTCAGAGGTTAGCCAGCCCCAGCATTTT. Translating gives CASSYSSEVSQPQHF.

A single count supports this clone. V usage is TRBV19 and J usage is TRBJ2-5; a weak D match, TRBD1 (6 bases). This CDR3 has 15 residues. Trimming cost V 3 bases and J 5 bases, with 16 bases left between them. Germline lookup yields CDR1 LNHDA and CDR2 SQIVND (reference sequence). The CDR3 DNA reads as TGTGCCAGTAGTATGTTGGGGGCAATGAGTGAGACCCAGTACTTC. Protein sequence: CASSMLGAMSETQYF.

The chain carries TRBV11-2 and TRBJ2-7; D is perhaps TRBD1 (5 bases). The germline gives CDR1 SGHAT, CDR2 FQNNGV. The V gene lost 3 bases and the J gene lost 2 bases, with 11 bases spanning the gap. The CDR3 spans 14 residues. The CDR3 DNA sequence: TGTGCCAGCAGCTTTTTCACAGGACCCTACGAGCAGTACGTC. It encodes CASSFFTGPYEQYV.

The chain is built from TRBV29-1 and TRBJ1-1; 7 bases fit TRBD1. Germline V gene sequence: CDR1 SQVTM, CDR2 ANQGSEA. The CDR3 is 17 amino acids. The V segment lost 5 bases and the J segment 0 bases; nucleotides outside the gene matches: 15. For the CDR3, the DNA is TGCAGCGTTACCCGTCTTCGGACAGGCGCCCTGAACACTGAAGCTTTCTTT. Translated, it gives CSVTRLRTGALNTEAFF.

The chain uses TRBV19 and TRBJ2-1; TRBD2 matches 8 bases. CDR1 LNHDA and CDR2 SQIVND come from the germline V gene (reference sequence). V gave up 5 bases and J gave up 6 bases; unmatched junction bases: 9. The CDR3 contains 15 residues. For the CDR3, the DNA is TGTGCCAGTAGTCCCCGGGTTGCGGGGGGCAATGAGCAGTTCTTC. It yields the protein CASSPRVAGGNEQFF.

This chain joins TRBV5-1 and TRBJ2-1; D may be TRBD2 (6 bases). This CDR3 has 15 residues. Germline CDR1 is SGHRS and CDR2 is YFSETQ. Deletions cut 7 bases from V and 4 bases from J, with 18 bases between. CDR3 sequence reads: CASQLQVGTYNEQFF. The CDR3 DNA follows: TGCGCCAGCCAACTCCAGGTAGGGACTTACAATGAGCAGTTCTTC.

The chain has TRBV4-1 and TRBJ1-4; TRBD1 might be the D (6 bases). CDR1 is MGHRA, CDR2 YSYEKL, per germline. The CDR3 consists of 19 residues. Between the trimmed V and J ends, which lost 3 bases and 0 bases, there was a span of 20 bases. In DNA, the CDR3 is TGCGCCAGCAGCCAGGGCTACCGGGACAATCCAACAACTAATGAAAAACTGTTTTTT. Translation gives CASSQGYRDNPTTNEKLFF.

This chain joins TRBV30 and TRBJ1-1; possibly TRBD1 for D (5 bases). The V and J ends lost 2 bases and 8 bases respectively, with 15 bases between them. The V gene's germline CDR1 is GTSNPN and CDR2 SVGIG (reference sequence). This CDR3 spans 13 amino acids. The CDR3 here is CAWSRRGRTEAFF. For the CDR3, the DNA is TGTGCCTGGAGTCGAAGGGGCCGGACGGAAGCTTTCTTT.

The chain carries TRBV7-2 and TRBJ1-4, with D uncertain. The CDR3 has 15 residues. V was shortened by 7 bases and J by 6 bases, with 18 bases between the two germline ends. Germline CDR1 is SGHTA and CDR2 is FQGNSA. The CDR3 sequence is CASTVQGGGYEKLFF. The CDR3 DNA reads TGTGCCAGCACCGTCCAAGGTGGCGGTTATGAAAAACTGTTTTTT.